The 10 T cell receptor beta chains below were found in one sample sequenced in a study of metastatic and nonmetastatic thyroid tumors. Via MiXCR, TCRdb re-called the PCR reads. The sample has 15,000 to 20,000 clones, 33% seen once. Until they underwent thyroid surgery, no patient had received any treatment. Sequencing input: tumor tissue. The source is a male donor with papillary thyroid cancer or a benign thyroid nodule (not recorded which). Some clones in this sample may be carry-over from other donors' samples.

The chain carries TRBV11-2 and TRBJ2-7, with 9 nucleotides matching TRBD1. CDR1 is SGHAT and CDR2 is FQNNGV in the germline V gene. Trimming cost V 2 bases and J 3 bases; bases outside gene matches: 8. The CDR3 has 16 amino acids. The CDR3 protein is CASSLYDSTGGYEQYF. CDR3 nucleotide sequence: TGTGCCAGCAGCTTATACGACTCGACAGGGGGCTACGAGCAGTACTTC.

V is TRBV7-2 and J is TRBJ2-7; 7 bases line up with TRBD2. The CDR3 is 13 residues long. J gave up 8 bases and V 4 bases, and 8 bases lay outside the gene matches. Looked up from germline, CDR1 is SGHTA and CDR2 is FQGNSA. CDR3 sequence: CASSSWGEGKQYF. The CDR3, as DNA: TGTGCCAGCAGCTCTTGGGGGGAGGGCAAGCAGTACTTC.

This clone was picked up many times. The V gene is TRBV6-1, the J gene TRBJ2-5; 10 positions match TRBD1. The trim removed 10 bases at V and 4 bases at J, leaving 15 bases unmatched. The CDR3 totals 16 residues. The germline V gene has CDR1 MNHNS and CDR2 SASEGT. CDR3 sequence (DNA): TGTGCCATCCAACCCGGGACAGGGGTCCTGGGAGAGACCCAGTACTTC. The encoded protein is CAIQPGTGVLGETQYF.

This chain links TRBV20-1 with TRBJ1-3; D is perhaps TRBD1 (5 bases). The length of the CDR3 is 15 residues. V lost 0 bases, J lost 2 bases, and 11 bases lay in between. Per germline, CDR1 DFQATT and CDR2 SNEGSKA (reference sequence). The CDR3 coding sequence is TGCAGTGCTAGAGATCGGAAGGGGCCTGGAAACACCATATATTTT. This codes for CSARDRKGPGNTIYF.

This clone was recorded a few times. This rearrangement joins TRBV6-1 to TRBJ1-6; 8 bases map to TRBD1. This CDR3 contains 15 residues. Germline assignment: CDR1 MNHNS and CDR2 SASEGT. Germline trimming cut 5 bases from V and 5 bases from J; bases unmatched to any gene: 5. CDR3 sequence: CASSRTGSHNSPLHF. CDR3 bases: TGTGCCAGCAGTAGGACAGGGTCACATAATTCACCCCTCCACTTT.

The chain recombines TRBV12-3 or TRBV12-4 with TRBJ1-4; 7 bases map to TRBD1. CDR3 length: 15 amino acids. The V segment lost 6 bases and the J segment 0 bases; nucleotides outside the gene matches: 4. This CDR3 is CASRPGQSTNEKLFF. Here the CDR3 DNA reads TGTGCCAGCAGACCGGGACAGTCAACTAATGAAAAACTGTTTTTT.

The chain links TRBV18 to TRBJ2-7, with D perhaps assigned TRBD1 or TRBD2 (5 bases each). This CDR3 has 14 amino acids. Trimming left V 4 bases short and J 3 bases short, with 13 bases between. The V gene's germline CDR1 is KGHSH and CDR2 LQKENI. In nucleotides, the CDR3 is TGTGCCAGCTCACTTCGGGGCGCTAGCTACGAGCAGTACTTC. Translated, it gives CASSLRGASYEQYF.

This chain's CDR3 is CASVRLGSYEQYF. CDR3 nucleotides: TGTGCCAGCGTACGACTAGGTTCCTACGAGCAGTACTTC. This chain links TRBV6-1 with TRBJ2-7; TRBD2 is a possible D gene (6 bases). The CDR3 spans 13 residues. Germline V CDR1 and CDR2: MNHNS, SASEGT. The V and J ends lost 8 bases and 1 base respectively, with 12 bases between them.

This clone was observed at least ten times. J is TRBJ1-5 and V is TRBV28; no clear D gene. CDR3 length: 14 residues. V lost 5 bases, J lost 1 base, and 9 bases lay in between. CDR1 and CDR2 from the germline V gene are MDHEN and SYDVKM. Written as DNA, the CDR3 is TGTGCCAGCAGTCCGGGCAGGAGCAATCAGCCCCAGCATTTT. Protein sequence: CASSPGRSNQPQHF.

Relative to its sample, this clone is large (0.1 to 1%). The chain is built from TRBV20-1 and TRBJ2-5, with TRBD1 matching over 11 bases. The CDR3 consists of 15 residues. Germline lookup yields CDR1 DFQATT and CDR2 SNEGSKA (reference sequence). The V segment lost 3 bases and the J segment 6 bases; nucleotides outside the gene matches: 9. The CDR3 DNA follows: TGCAGTGCTAGCGACCGGGACAGGGGGACGAAGACCCAGTACTTC. Its protein product is CSASDRDRGTKTQYF.